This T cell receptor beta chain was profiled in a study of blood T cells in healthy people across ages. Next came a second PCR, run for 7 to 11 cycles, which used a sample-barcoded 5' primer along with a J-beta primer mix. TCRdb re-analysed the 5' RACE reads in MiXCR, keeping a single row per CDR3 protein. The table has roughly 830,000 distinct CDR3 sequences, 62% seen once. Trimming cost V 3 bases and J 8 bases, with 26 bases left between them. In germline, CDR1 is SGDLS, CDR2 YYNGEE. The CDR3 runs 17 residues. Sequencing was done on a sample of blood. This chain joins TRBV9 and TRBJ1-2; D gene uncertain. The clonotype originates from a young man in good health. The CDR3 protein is CASSAQSPGVASRGYTF. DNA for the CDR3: TGTGCCAGCAGCGCACAGAGTCCCGGGGTAGCAAGTCGGGGCTACACCTTC.